The 5 T cell receptor beta chains below were found in one sample sequenced in a study of T cell responses to AZD1222 COVID-19 vaccine. The table came from immunoSEQ multiplex PCR; TCRdb's copy has only in-frame clones and leaves some out. The sample records approximately 120,000 clones, roughly 87% being singletons. This specimen was peripheral blood, taken 28 days after the second AZD1222 dose. These receptors all come from an adult who received the AZD1222 COVID-19 vaccine.

V and J are TRBV18 and TRBJ1-4; tentatively, D is TRBD1 (6 bases). The germline gives CDR1 KGHSH, CDR2 LQKENI. V shed 1 base and J shed 10 bases, with 16 bases lying between them. The CDR3 loop spans 15 amino acids. The CDR3 coding sequence is TGTGCCAGCTCACCACTTCAGGGGTCCGCTGGAAAACTGTTTTTT. Protein sequence: CASSPLQGSAGKLFF.

The V call is TRBV19, the J call TRBJ1-1; the D is unclear. Trimming cost V 3 bases and J 5 bases, with 13 bases left between them. Germline V gene data show CDR1 as LNHDA and CDR2 as SQIVND (reference sequence). The CDR3 consists of 14 residues. This CDR3 reads CASSMAMEWTEAFF. Here the CDR3 DNA reads TGTGCCAGTAGTATGGCAATGGAGTGGACTGAAGCTTTCTTT.

The genes are TRBV7-2 and TRBJ2-3; D might be TRBD1 (5 bases). There are 14 residues in the CDR3. Germline V CDR1 and CDR2: SGHTA, FQGNSA. Trimming removed 3 bases at V and 4 bases at J, with 11 bases between. The CDR3: CASSLWAGPDTQYF. CDR3 nucleotide sequence: TGTGCCAGCAGCTTGTGGGCAGGGCCAGATACGCAGTATTTT.

V and J are TRBV4-3 and TRBJ2-3; D call uncertain. CDR1 is LGHNA, CDR2 YSLEER, per germline. The V end lost 4 bases, the J end lost 8 bases, and 19 bases lay between the germline ends. This CDR3 is built from 15 residues. CDR3 nucleotide sequence: TGCGCCAGCAGCCCGAGTCCCACGACACCGCGTACGCAGTATTTT. Protein sequence: CASSPSPTTPRTQYF.

The genes are TRBV7-9 and TRBJ1-1; D gene uncertain. CDR1 SEHNR and CDR2 FQNEAQ come from the germline V gene (reference sequence). This CDR3 is built from 12 residues. Trimming took 5 bases from V and 7 from J, leaving 11 bases between them. The CDR3 DNA reads TGTGCCAGCAGCCCCTCGGGAGATGAAGCTTTCTTT. Protein product: CASSPSGDEAFF.